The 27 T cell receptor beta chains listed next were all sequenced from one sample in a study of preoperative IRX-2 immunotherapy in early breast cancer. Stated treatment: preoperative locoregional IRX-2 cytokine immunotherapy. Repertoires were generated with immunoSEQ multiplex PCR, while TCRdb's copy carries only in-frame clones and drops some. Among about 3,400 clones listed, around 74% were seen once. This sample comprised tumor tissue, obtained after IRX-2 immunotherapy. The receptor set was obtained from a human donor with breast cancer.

This CDR3 reads CASSIRATGIGYGYTF. The CDR3 coding sequence is TGTGCCAGTAGTATCAGGGCCACAGGGATCGGCTATGGCTACACCTTC. The V gene is TRBV19, the J gene TRBJ1-2; a weak D match, TRBD1 (6 bases). CDR3 length: 16 amino acids. Trimming pared 3 bases from V and 4 bases from J, leaving 18 bases between. Germline V CDR1 and CDR2: LNHDA, SQIVND (reference sequence).

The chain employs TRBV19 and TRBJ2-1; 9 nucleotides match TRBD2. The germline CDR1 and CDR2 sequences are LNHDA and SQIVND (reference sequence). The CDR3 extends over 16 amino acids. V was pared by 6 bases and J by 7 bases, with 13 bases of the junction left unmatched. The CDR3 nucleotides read TGTGCCAGTAGCCCCGAGTGGGGTGCGGGGGGGAATGAGCAGTTCTTC. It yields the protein CASSPEWGAGGNEQFF.

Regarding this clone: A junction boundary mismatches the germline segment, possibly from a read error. This CDR3 is CASSPTGTGSAQSF. CDR3 coding DNA: TGTGCCAGCAGCCCGACCGGGACAGGGTCGGCTCAGAGCTTT. This chain connects TRBV7-1 to TRBJ1-1; 9 bases match TRBD1. TRBV7-1 is an ORF, and what it does is uncertain. The CDR3 runs to 14 residues.

The CDR3 here is CAGGGSLTYGYTF. The CDR3 DNA sequence: TGTGCAGGAGGCGGGTCCCTCACCTATGGCTACACCTTC. The V gene is TRBV30, the J gene TRBJ1-2; D is ambiguous. The germline V gene encodes CDR1 GTSNPN and CDR2 SVGIG (reference sequence). The CDR3 totals 13 residues.

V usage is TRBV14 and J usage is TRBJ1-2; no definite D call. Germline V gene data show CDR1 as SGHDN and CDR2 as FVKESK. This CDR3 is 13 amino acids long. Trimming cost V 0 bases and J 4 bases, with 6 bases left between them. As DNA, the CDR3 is TGTGCCAGCAGCCAAGATCACGGCTATGGCTACACCTTC. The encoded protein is CASSQDHGYGYTF.

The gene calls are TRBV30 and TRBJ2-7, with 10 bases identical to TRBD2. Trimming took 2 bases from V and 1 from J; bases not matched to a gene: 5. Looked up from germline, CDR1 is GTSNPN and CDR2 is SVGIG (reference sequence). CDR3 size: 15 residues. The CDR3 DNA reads TGTGCCTGGAGTCCCCTAGCGGGGGTATCCTACGAGCAGTACTTC. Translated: CAWSPLAGVSYEQYF.

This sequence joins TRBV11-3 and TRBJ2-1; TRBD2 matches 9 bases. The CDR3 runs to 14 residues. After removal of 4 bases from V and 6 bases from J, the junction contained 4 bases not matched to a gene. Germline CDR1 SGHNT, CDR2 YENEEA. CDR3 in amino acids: CASSWRLAANEQFF. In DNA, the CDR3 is TGTGCCAGCAGCTGGCGACTAGCGGCCAATGAGCAGTTCTTC.

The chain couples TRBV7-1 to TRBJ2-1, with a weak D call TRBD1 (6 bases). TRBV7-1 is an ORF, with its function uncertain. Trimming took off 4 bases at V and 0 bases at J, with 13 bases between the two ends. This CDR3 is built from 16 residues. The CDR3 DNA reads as TGTGCCAGCAGCTTAGTAGCAGGGGACTCCTACAATGAGCAGTTCTTC. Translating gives CASSLVAGDSYNEQFF.

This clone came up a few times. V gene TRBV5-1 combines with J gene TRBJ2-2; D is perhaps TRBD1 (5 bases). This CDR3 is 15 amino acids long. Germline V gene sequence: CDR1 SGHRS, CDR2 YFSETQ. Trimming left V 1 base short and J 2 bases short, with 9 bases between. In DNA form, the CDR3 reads TGCGCCAGCAGCTTGAGGACAACCAACACCGGGGAGCTGTTTTTT. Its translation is CASSLRTTNTGELFF. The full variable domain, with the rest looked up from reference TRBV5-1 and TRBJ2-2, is KAGVTQTPRYLIKTRGQQVTLSCSPISGHRSVSWYQQTPGQGLQFLFEYFSETQRNKGNFPGRFSGRQFSNSRSEMNVSTLELGDSALYLCASSLRTTNTGELFFGEGSRLTVL.

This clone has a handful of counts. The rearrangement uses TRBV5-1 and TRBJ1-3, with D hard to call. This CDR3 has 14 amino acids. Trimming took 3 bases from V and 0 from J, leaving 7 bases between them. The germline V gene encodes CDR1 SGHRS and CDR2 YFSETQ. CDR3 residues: CASSSASSGNTIYF. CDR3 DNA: TGCGCCAGCAGCTCCGCAAGCTCTGGAAACACCATATATTTT.

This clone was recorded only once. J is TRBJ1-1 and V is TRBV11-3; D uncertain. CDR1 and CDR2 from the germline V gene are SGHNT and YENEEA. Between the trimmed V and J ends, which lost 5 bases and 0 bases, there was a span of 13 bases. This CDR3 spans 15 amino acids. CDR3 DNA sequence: TGTGCCAGCAGCGCAAGAGCGAATTTGAACACTGAAGCTTTCTTT. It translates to CASSARANLNTEAFF.

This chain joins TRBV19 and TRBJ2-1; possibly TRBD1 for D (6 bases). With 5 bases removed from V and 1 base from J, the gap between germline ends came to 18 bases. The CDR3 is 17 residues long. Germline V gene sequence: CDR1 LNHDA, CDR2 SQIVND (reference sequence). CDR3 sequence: CASSPKQGIWSYNEQFF. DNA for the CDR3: TGTGCCAGTAGTCCGAAACAGGGAATCTGGTCCTACAATGAGCAGTTCTTC.

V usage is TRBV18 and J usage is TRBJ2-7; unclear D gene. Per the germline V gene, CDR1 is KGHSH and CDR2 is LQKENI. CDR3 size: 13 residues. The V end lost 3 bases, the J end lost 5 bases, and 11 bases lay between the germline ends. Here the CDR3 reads CASSPQFGHEQYF. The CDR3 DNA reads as TGTGCCAGCTCACCTCAGTTCGGTCACGAGCAGTACTTC.

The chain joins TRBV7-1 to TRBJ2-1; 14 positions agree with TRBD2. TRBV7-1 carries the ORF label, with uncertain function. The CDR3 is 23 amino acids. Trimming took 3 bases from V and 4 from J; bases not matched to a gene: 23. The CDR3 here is CASSSGADTGLAGVRGVYNEQFF. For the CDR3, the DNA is TGTGCCAGCAGCTCGGGGGCCGATACGGGACTAGCGGGAGTTAGAGGGGTTTACAATGAGCAGTTCTTC.

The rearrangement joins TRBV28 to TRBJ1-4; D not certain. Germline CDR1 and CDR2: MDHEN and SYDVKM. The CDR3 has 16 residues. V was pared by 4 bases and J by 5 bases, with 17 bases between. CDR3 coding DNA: TGTGCCAGCAGTTCAATACATCGGGGTAGAAATGAAAAACTGTTTTTT. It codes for CASSSIHRGRNEKLFF.

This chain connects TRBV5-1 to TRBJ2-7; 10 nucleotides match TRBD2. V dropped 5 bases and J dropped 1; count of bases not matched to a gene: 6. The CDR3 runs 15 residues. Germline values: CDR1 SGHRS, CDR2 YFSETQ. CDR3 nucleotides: TGCGCCAGCAGAGCGGGAGGGTATGGTTCCTACGAGCAGTACTTC. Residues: CASRAGGYGSYEQYF. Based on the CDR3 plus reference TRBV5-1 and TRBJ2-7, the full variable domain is KAGVTQTPRYLIKTRGQQVTLSCSPISGHRSVSWYQQTPGQGLQFLFEYFSETQRNKGNFPGRFSGRQFSNSRSEMNVSTLELGDSALYLCASRAGGYGSYEQYFGPGTRLTVT.

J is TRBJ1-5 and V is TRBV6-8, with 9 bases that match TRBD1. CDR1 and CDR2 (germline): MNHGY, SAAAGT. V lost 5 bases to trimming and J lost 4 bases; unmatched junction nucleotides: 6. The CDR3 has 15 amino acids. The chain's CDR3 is CASSPQDRGNQPQHF. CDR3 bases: TGTGCCAGCAGTCCCCAGGACAGGGGTAATCAGCCCCAGCATTTT.

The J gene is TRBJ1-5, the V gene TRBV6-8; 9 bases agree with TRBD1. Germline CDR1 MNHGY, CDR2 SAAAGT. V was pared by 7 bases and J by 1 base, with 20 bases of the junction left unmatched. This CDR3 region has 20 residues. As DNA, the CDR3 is TGTGCCAGCACGGGTATCTTCGGACAGGGGACTTATGGGAGCAATCAGCCCCAGCATTTT. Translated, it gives CASTGIFGQGTYGSNQPQHF.

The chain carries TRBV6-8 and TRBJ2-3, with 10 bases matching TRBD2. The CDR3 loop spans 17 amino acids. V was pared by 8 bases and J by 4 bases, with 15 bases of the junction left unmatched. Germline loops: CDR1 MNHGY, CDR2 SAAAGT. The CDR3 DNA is TGTGCCAGCTCCACTACGGGGCTAGCGGGAGAAGCAGATACGCAGTATTTT. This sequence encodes CASSTTGLAGEADTQYF.

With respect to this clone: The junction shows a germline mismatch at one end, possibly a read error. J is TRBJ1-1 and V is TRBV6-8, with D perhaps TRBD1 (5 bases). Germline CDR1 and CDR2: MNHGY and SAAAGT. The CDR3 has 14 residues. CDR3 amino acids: CAISGWQGNTEAFF. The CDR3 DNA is TGTGCCATCAGTGGTTGGCAGGGAAACACTGAAGCTTTCTTT.

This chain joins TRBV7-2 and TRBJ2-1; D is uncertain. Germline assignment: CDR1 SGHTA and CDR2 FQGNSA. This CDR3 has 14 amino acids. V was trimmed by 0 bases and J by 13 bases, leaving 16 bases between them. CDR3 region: CASSLASVGSTQFF. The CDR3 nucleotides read TGTGCCAGCAGCTTAGCCAGCGTCGGGTCTACCCAGTTCTTC. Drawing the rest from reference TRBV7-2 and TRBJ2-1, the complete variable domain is GAGVSQSPSNKVTEKGKDVELRCDPISGHTALYWYRQSLGQGLEFLIYFQGNSAPDKSGLPSDRFSAERTGGSVSTLTIQRTQQEDSAVYLCASSLASVGSTQFFGPGTRLTVL.

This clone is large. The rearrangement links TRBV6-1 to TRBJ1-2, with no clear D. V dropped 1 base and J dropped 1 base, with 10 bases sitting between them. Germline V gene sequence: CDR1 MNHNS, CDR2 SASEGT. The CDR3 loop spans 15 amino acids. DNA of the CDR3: TGTGCCAGCAGTGAAGTCGGGTTTATTAACTATGGCTACACCTTC. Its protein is CASSEVGFINYGYTF.

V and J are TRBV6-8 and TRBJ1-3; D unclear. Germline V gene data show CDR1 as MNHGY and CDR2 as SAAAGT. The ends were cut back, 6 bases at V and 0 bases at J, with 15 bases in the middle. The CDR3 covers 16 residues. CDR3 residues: CASSKRVLSSGNTIYF. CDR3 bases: TGTGCCAGCAGCAAACGGGTTCTTTCCTCTGGAAACACCATATATTTT.

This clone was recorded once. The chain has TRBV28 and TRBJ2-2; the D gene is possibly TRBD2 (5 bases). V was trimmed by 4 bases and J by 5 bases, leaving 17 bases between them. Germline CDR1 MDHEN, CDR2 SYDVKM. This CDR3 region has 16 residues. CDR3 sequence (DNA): TGTGCCAGCAGTTCCTCCCAAGGGCGGGCGACCGGGGAGCTGTTTTTT. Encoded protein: CASSSSQGRATGELFF.

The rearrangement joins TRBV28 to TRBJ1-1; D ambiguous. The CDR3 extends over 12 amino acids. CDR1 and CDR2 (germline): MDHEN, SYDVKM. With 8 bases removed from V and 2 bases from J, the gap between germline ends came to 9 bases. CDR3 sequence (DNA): TGTGCCAGCGAAAGCTCCAACACTGAAGCTTTCTTT. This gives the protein CASESSNTEAFF.

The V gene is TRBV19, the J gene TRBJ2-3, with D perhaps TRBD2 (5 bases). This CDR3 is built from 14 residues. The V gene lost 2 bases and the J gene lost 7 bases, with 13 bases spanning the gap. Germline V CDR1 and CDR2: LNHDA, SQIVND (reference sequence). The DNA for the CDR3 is TGTGCCAGTAGTATACTAGCAGACTTAAATACGCAGTATTTT. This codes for CASSILADLNTQYF.

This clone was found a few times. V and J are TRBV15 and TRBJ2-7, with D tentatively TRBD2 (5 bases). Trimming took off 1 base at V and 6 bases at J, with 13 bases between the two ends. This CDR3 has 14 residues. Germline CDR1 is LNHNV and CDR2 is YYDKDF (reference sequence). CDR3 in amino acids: CATSRGGGASEQYF. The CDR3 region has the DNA TGTGCCACCAGCAGAGGTGGAGGAGCTTCCGAGCAGTACTTC.